The entry that follows covers one TCR beta chain sequence. Its matching antigen is unknown. Germline V gene sequence: CDR1 SGHRS, CDR2 YFSETQ. Trimming took 5 bases from V and 8 from J, leaving 17 bases between them. The CDR3 has 14 amino acids. Clones were read by immunoSEQ multiplex PCR, and TCRdb kept only the in-frame ones, dropping some. This sample carries 70,000 or so clones, roughly 90% of them seen once, and the ten largest clones take over 9.5%. The data are from a study of OX40 agonist ivuxolimab in advanced cancers. Study-level information: Partial responses were achieved by three patients: one hepatocellular carcinoma, two cutaneous melanoma.

General study findings and limits: The study found that CD8+ T cells averaged more expanded clones than CD4+.

This chain connects TRBV5-1 to TRBJ2-1; D uncertain. Sequences were derived from CD4+ or CD8+ T cells sorted from blood, sampled in a trial of the OX40 agonist ivuxolimab. The sequence came from an adult with an advanced solid tumor such as melanoma, head and neck, liver or kidney cancer. The CDR3 protein is CASSLKQLLDEQFF. CDR3 DNA sequence: TGCGCCAGCAGTTTGAAACAGCTCCTCGATGAGCAGTTCTTC.